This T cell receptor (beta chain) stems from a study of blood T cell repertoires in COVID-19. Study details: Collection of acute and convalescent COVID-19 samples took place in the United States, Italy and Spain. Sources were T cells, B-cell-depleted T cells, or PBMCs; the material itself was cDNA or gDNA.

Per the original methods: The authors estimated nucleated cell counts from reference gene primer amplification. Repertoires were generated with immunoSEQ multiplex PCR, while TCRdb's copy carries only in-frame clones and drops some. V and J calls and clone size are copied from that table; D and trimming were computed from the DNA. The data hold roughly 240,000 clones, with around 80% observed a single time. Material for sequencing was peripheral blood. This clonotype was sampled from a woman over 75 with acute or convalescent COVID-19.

The CDR3 is CASSPRLAGVYSHTDTQYF. Written as DNA, the CDR3 is TGTGCCAGCAGCCCCCGACTAGCGGGAGTATATTCACACACAGATACGCAGTATTTT. The J gene is TRBJ2-3, the V gene TRBV5-5, with 12 bases matching TRBD2. Germline V gene data show CDR1 as SGHKS and CDR2 as YYEKEE (reference sequence). The CDR3 is made up of 19 amino acids. V shed 4 bases and J 2 bases; nucleotides not matched to a gene: 14.